Listed below are T cell receptor beta chains from one sample, sequenced in a study of PD-L1 blockade in urothelial cancer. TCRdb's table, derived via immunoSEQ multiplex PCR, lists solely in-frame clones and lacks some. The profile shows about 130,000 clones, roughly 83% of them singletons. The input for sequencing was PBMCs, taken around atezolizumab (anti-PD-L1) treatment. The receptors were sampled from a man aged 45 to 65 with urothelial cancer. CDR3s include the opening cysteine and the closing phenylalanine or tryptophan. Fields, in order: clone size, D gene, V gene, J gene, CDR3 protein, CDR3 DNA. A D gene is named only where the DNA matches it firmly. Clone size is shown for a subset of rows, as once, few, many or a class of expanded clone.

-	TRBD1	TRBV7-9	TRBJ2-4	CASSLSDRGRVDF	TGTGCCAGCAGCTTATCCGACAGGGGGCGGGTAGACTTC
-	-	TRBV19	TRBJ2-7	CASSTSPASYEQYF	TGTGCCAGTAGTACATCCCCCGCGAGCTACGAGCAGTACTTC
-	TRBD1	TRBV5-1	TRBJ2-2	CASSSGQNTGELFF	TGCGCCAGCAGCTCGGGACAGAATACCGGGGAGCTGTTTTTT
-	TRBD1	TRBV2	TRBJ1-6	CASRIRDRGNSPLHF	TGTGCCAGCAGAATCCGGGACAGGGGTAATTCACCCCTCCACTTT
-	TRBD1	TRBV27	TRBJ1-1	CASSFRAGGSVVTEAFF	TGTGCCAGCAGTTTTAGGGCAGGGGGGAGCGTCGTCACTGAAGCTTTCTTT
-	-	TRBV7-2	TRBJ2-5	CASSLATGETQYF	TGTGCCAGCAGCTTAGCGACGGGGGAGACCCAGTACTTC
-	TRBD2	TRBV7-8	TRBJ2-1	CASSSKTSLNEQFF	TGTGCCAGCAGCTCCAAGACTAGCTTGAATGAGCAGTTCTTC
medium-sized	TRBD2	TRBV11-2	TRBJ2-7	CASSHSGRLYEQYF	TGTGCCAGCAGCCATAGCGGGAGACTGTACGAGCAGTACTTC
-	-	TRBV7-9	TRBJ1-1	CASSLGAGGSTEAFF	TGTGCCAGCAGCTTGGGGGCGGGGGGGAGCACTGAAGCTTTCTTT
-	-	TRBV15	TRBJ1-2	CATSRVSGSYGYTF	TGTGCCACCAGCAGAGTATCAGGGTCGTATGGCTACACCTTC
-	-	TRBV28	TRBJ2-5	CATTGLETQYF	TGTGCCACCACCGGGTTGGAGACCCAGTACTTC
-	TRBD2	TRBV11-2	TRBJ2-7	CASSPRGLAGGDEQYF	TGTGCCAGCAGCCCAAGGGGCCTAGCGGGAGGCGACGAGCAGTACTTC
-	-	TRBV18	TRBJ1-1	CASSRTQGPMGEAFF	TGTGCCAGCTCACGGACCCAGGGGCCTATGGGTGAAGCTTTCTTT
-	-	TRBV19	TRBJ2-2	CASSILLRAGELFF	TGTGCCAGTAGTATCTTGTTGAGGGCCGGGGAGCTGTTTTTT
-	TRBD1	TRBV19	TRBJ2-3	CASSIYTPGQGPDTQYF	TGTGCCAGTAGTATATATACTCCGGGACAGGGCCCAGATACGCAGTATTTT
-	TRBD1	TRBV11-1	TRBJ1-1	CASSFRTGNTEAFF	TGTGCCAGCAGCTTTAGGACAGGGAACACTGAAGCTTTCTTT
few	-	TRBV30	TRBJ1-5	CAWTATDSYMSQPQHF	TGTGCCTGGACGGCGACGGACTCATATATGAGTCAGCCCCAGCATTTT
-	-	TRBV28	TRBJ1-1	CASSYLGGNEAFF	TGTGCCAGCAGCTATTTAGGAGGGAATGAAGCTTTCTTT
-	-	TRBV30	TRBJ2-5	CAWSSGETQYF	TGTGCCTGGAGTTCGGGAGAGACCCAGTACTTC
-	-	TRBV6-5	TRBJ2-1	CASSYSRGRDEQFF	TGTGCCAGCAGTTACTCGAGAGGCAGAGATGAGCAGTTCTTC
-	TRBD2	TRBV11-3	TRBJ2-1	CASSLAGGSYNEQFF	TGTGCCAGCAGCTTAGCGGGAGGCTCCTACAATGAGCAGTTCTTC
-	TRBD1	TRBV5-1	TRBJ2-7	CASSHGQGALYEQYF	TGCGCCAGCAGCCATGGCCAGGGGGCGCTTTACGAGCAGTACTTC
-	-	TRBV5-1	TRBJ1-5	CASSLVAGGKQPQHF	TGCGCCAGCAGCTTGGTGGCGGGCGGAAAACAGCCCCAGCATTTT
-	-	TRBV2	TRBJ1-4	CASSLRAGTGEKLFF	TGTGCCAGCAGCTTGAGGGCAGGGACTGGCGAAAAACTGTTTTTT
-	-	TRBV6-1	TRBJ2-2	CASSGVGIAGELFF	TGTGCCAGCAGTGGCGTCGGGATTGCCGGGGAGCTGTTTTTT
-	TRBD1	TRBV28	TRBJ2-1	CASSGDRVYNEQFF	TGTGCCAGCAGTGGGGACAGAGTTTACAATGAGCAGTTCTTC
few	-	TRBV11-2	TRBJ1-2	CASSLGREEGYTF	TGTGCCAGCAGCTTAGGACGGGAGGAGGGCTACACCTTC
once	-	TRBV2	TRBJ1-5	CASSVGRVKQPQHF	TGTGCCAGCAGTGTTGGCAGGGTAAAACAGCCCCAGCATTTT
-	-	TRBV7-2	TRBJ1-5	CASSFTGNQPQHF	TGTGCCAGCAGCTTTACGGGCAATCAGCCCCAGCATTTT
once	TRBD1	TRBV10-3	TRBJ2-1	CGPGTGGPYEQFF	TGTGGCCCCGGGACAGGGGGCCCGTATGAGCAGTTCTTC
-	-	TRBV10-2	TRBJ2-1	CASSGYRGPGTSLFLVQFF	TGCGCCAGCAGTGGGTACAGGGGGCCCGGGACTAGTTTATTCCTGGTTCAGTTCTTC
-	TRBD2	TRBV6-5	TRBJ2-7	CASSLLAGTYEQYF	TGTGCCAGCAGCTTACTAGCGGGAACCTACGAGCAGTACTTC
-	-	TRBV29-1	TRBJ1-3	CSVEGTPSSGNTIYF	TGCAGCGTTGAAGGGACACCCAGCTCTGGAAACACCATATATTTT
once	TRBD1	TRBV9	TRBJ2-5	CASSVSGGAGETQYF	TGTGCCAGCAGCGTATCAGGGGGCGCGGGTGAGACCCAGTACTTC
-	TRBD1	TRBV30	TRBJ1-3	CAWTRTGWSSGNTIYF	TGTGCCTGGACTCGGACAGGGTGGTCTTCTGGAAACACCATATATTTT
-	-	TRBV10-3	TRBJ2-1	CAISESGRNEQFF	TGTGCCATCAGTGAGTCAGGGAGGAATGAGCAGTTCTTC
-	-	TRBV5-4	TRBJ2-6	CASSLGLDSGANVLTF	TGTGCCAGCAGCTTGGGGCTTGACTCTGGGGCCAACGTCCTGACTTTC
-	-	TRBV29-1	TRBJ1-5	CSDLPFSNQPQHF	TGCAGCGATCTACCATTTAGCAATCAGCCCCAGCATTTT
-	-	TRBV6-4	TRBJ1-6	CASSQELNSPLHF	TGTGCCAGCAGCCAGGAACTTAATTCACCCCTCCACTTT
-	-	TRBV4-1	TRBJ1-6	CASSHNRDSPLHF	TGCGCCAGCAGCCATAACCGAGATTCACCCCTCCACTTT
once	-	TRBV5-1	TRBJ2-7	CASRLDDRRRTYEQYF	TGCGCCAGCAGACTGGATGACAGGAGGAGAACCTACGAGCAGTACTTC
-	-	TRBV27	TRBJ1-6	CASSLYGSSYNSPLHF	TGTGCCAGCAGTTTATATGGGAGCTCCTATAATTCACCCCTCCACTTT
-	-	TRBV20-1	TRBJ1-2	CGALGDGYTF	TGCGGGGCCCTAGGCGATGGCTACACCTTC
-	TRBD1	TRBV11-1	TRBJ1-6	CASSFRQGYNSPLHF	TGTGCCAGCAGCTTCCGACAGGGCTATAATTCACCCCTCCACTTT
once	-	TRBV28	TRBJ2-1	CASSFRSWSSYNEQFF	TGTGCCAGCAGTTTTAGGAGCTGGAGCTCCTACAATGAGCAGTTCTTC
few	-	TRBV10-3	TRBJ2-7	CAISRQGTTYEQYF	TGTGCCATCAGCCGACAGGGGACTACCTACGAGCAGTACTTC
-	TRBD1	TRBV7-8	TRBJ1-5	CASSSRTGSRNQPQHF	TGTGCCAGCAGCTCCAGGACAGGCTCCCGCAATCAGCCCCAGCATTTT
-	TRBD1	TRBV7-3	TRBJ1-1	CASSPQGLNTEAFF	TGTGCCAGCAGCCCACAGGGGCTGAACACTGAAGCTTTCTTT
-	TRBD2	TRBV7-9	TRBJ2-7	CASSVAGTSSYEQYF	TGTGCCAGCAGCGTAGCCGGGACTAGCTCCTACGAGCAGTACTTC
-	TRBD2	TRBV5-1	TRBJ2-1	CASEMGGTYNEQFF	TGCGCCAGCGAAATGGGAGGGACCTACAATGAGCAGTTCTTC
once	-	TRBV5-1	TRBJ2-6	CASSLAQHSGANVLTF	TGCGCCAGCAGCTTGGCACAGCACTCCGGGGCCAACGTCCTGACTTTC
-	-	TRBV5-4	TRBJ2-5	CASSFTSQETQYF	TGTGCCAGCAGCTTTACGAGCCAAGAGACCCAGTACTTC
-	TRBD2	TRBV5-4	TRBJ2-5	CASSLRSGRGKETQYF	TGTGCCAGCAGCTTGAGGAGCGGGAGGGGGAAAGAGACCCAGTACTTC
once	TRBD1	TRBV10-3	TRBJ2-3	CAIRTGTGADTQYF	TGTGCCATCAGAACCGGGACAGGGGCAGATACGCAGTATTTT
-	-	TRBV7-2	TRBJ1-2	CASSLAWTANYGYTF	TGTGCCAGCAGCTTAGCGTGGACAGCTAACTATGGCTACACCTTC
-	TRBD2	TRBV30	TRBJ2-1	CAWKVSGRAGTSNEQFF	TGTGCCTGGAAGGTTAGCGGGAGGGCCGGTACGAGCAATGAGCAGTTCTTC
-	-	TRBV4-1	TRBJ2-2	CASRLAAGGNTGELFF	TGCGCCAGCAGACTAGCCGCCGGGGGGAACACCGGGGAGCTGTTTTTT